Listed below are T cell receptor beta chains from one sample, sequenced in a study of shared clonotypes between healthy human individuals. Sequencing used immunoSEQ multiplex PCR; TCRdb keeps in-frame clones, though not all of them. The table includes some 2,400,000 clones, more than 90% detected once. Sample: naive CD4+ T cells sorted from blood. The receptor set was obtained from a man between 18 and 35 years old in good health. Each CDR3 is given with its conserved first and last residue. Fields, in order: V gene, clone size, J gene, D gene, CDR3 DNA, CDR3 protein. A D gene is named only where the DNA matches it firmly. Part of the rows lack a size; the others show once, few, many or a class for expanded clones.

>TRBV10-3|-|TRBJ2-1|-
TGTGCCATCACAGGACAGCGCTACAATGAGCAGTTCTTC
CAITGQRYNEQFF
>TRBV2|-|TRBJ2-7|TRBD2
TGTGCCAGCAGTGAAGCGGCTAGCGGGACGGGAGAGCAGTACTTC
CASSEAASGTGEQYF
>TRBV5-6|-|TRBJ1-4|-
TGTGCCAGCAGCTTGGAGGGGGGTTCAACTAATGAAAAACTGTTTTTT
CASSLEGGSTNEKLFF
>TRBV6-6|once|TRBJ2-1|-
TGTGCCAGCAGTTCGCGGGACAATGAGCAGTTCTTC
CASSSRDNEQFF
>TRBV2|-|TRBJ1-1|-
TGTGCCAGCACGGGGAGTGATTCTAACACTGAAGCTTTCTTT
CASTGSDSNTEAFF
>TRBV28|-|TRBJ2-7|TRBD1
TGTGCCAGCACGGAGAGGGGGCGCAACGAGCAGTACTTC
CASTERGRNEQYF
>TRBV5-4|-|TRBJ2-2|TRBD2
TGTGCCAGCAGACAAGGGACTAGCGGGGGGAGGAACACCGGGGAGCTGTTTTTT
CASRQGTSGGRNTGELFF
>TRBV10-3|-|TRBJ1-1|-
TGTGCCATCAGTGAGTCGGGGACAACGAACACTGAAGCTTTCTTT
CAISESGTTNTEAFF
>TRBV7-9|-|TRBJ1-2|-
TGTGCCAGCAGCTTAGAGGCGGGGTACTATGGCTACACCTTC
CASSLEAGYYGYTF
>TRBV6-1|-|TRBJ2-7|TRBD1
TGTGCCAGCGGACCCAGGACAGGACTTCCCTACGAGCAGTACTTC
CASGPRTGLPYEQYF
>TRBV6-5|-|TRBJ1-5|-
TGTGCCAGCAGTTACTCGAGATCTCAGCCCCAGCATTTT
CASSYSRSQPQHF
>TRBV2|-|TRBJ2-5|-
TGTGCCACTGCGCTAATCGGGGGGCCTGAGACCCAGTACTTC
CATALIGGPETQYF
>TRBV9|-|TRBJ1-6|-
TGTGCCAGCAGCGCCGACTCGGGACTTAGCTCCTATAATTCACCCCTCCACTTT
CASSADSGLSSYNSPLHF
>TRBV7-2|-|TRBJ2-1|-
TGTGCCAGCAGCTCGTTAGCGGCCCTCAACAATGAGCAGTTCTTC
CASSSLAALNNEQFF
>TRBV18|-|TRBJ2-1|-
TGTGCCAGCTCCCCTGGGGGGCCGATTGAGCAGTTCTTC
CASSPGGPIEQFF
>TRBV18|-|TRBJ1-1|-
TGTGCCAGCTCAGAGCGTATTATGAGTAACACTGAAGCTTTCTTT
CASSERIMSNTEAFF
>TRBV9|-|TRBJ2-3|-
TGTGCCAGCAGCGTAGAAGGATCTAGCACAGATACGCAGTATTTT
CASSVEGSSTDTQYF
>TRBV30|-|TRBJ2-5|-
TGTGCCTGGAGCCGTCCGGGGGAGACCCAGTACTTC
CAWSRPGETQYF
>TRBV28|-|TRBJ1-6|-
TGTGCCAGCAGCCGGACAGTATCCAATTCACCCCTCCACTTT
CASSRTVSNSPLHF
>TRBV30|-|TRBJ2-1|-
TGTGCCTGGAGCCTGGGATCCTACAATGAGCAGTTCTTC
CAWSLGSYNEQFF
>TRBV2|-|TRBJ1-2|-
TGTGCCAGCAGTGAATCAGGGAGGCTTAACTATGGCTACACCTTC
CASSESGRLNYGYTF
>TRBV5-1|-|TRBJ2-3|TRBD2
TGCGCCAGCAGCTTGGTGCTAGCGGGGTACACAGATACGCAGTATTTT
CASSLVLAGYTDTQYF
>TRBV29-1|-|TRBJ1-1|TRBD1
TGCAGCGGGAAAAGGACAGGGTCCACTGAAGCTTTCTTT
CSGKRTGSTEAFF
>TRBV7-9|-|TRBJ1-5|-
TGTGCCAGCAGCTTAGGATTCGGCCCTAGCAATCAGCCCCAGCATTTT
CASSLGFGPSNQPQHF
>TRBV27|-|TRBJ1-2|-
TGTGCCAGCAGTTTAAAAGGCAACTATGGCTACACCTTC
CASSLKGNYGYTF
>TRBV2|-|TRBJ2-2|-
TGTGCCAGCACGGCCTACCAGGCGAACACCGGGGAGCTGTTTTTT
CASTAYQANTGELFF
>TRBV4-3|-|TRBJ2-3|TRBD1
TGCGCCAGCAGCCAACGGGGACAGGGACCAGATACGCAGTATTTT
CASSQRGQGPDTQYF
>TRBV18|-|TRBJ1-2|TRBD1
TGTGCCAGCTCACCGGGACAGGGGACCGGCTACACCTTC
CASSPGQGTGYTF
>TRBV2|-|TRBJ2-7|-
TGTGCCAGCAGTGAGGAACTCTCCTCCTACGAGCAGTACTTC
CASSEELSSYEQYF
>TRBV14|-|TRBJ1-4|-
TGTGCCAGCAGCCGCCGGGACATAGGGCGCACTAATGAAAAACTGTTTTTT
CASSRRDIGRTNEKLFF